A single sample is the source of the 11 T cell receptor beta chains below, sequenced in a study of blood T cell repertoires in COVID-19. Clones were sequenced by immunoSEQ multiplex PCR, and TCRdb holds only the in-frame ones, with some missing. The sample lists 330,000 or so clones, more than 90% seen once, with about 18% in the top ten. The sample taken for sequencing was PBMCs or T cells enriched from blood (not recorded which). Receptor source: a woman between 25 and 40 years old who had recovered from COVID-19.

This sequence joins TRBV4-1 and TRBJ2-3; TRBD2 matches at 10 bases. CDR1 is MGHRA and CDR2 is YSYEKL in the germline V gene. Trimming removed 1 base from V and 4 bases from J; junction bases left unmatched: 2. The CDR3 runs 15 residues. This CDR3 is CASSQVSGRSDTQYF. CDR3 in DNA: TGCGCCAGCAGCCAAGTTAGCGGGAGGTCAGATACGCAGTATTTT.

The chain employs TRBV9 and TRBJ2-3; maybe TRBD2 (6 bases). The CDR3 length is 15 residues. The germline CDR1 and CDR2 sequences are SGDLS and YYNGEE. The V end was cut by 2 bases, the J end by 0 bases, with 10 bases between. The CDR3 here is CASSVMSGSTDTQYF. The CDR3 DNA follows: TGTGCCAGCAGCGTTATGAGCGGGAGCACAGATACGCAGTATTTT.

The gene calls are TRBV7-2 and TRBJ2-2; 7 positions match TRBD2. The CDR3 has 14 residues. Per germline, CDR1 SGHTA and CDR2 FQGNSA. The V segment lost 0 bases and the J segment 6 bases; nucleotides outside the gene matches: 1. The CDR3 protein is CASSLAAGAGELFF. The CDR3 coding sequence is TGTGCCAGCAGCTTAGCGGCGGGAGCCGGGGAGCTGTTTTTT. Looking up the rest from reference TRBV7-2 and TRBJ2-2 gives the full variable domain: GAGVSQSPSNKVTEKGKDVELRCDPISGHTALYWYRQSLGQGLEFLIYFQGNSAPDKSGLPSDRFSAERTGGSVSTLTIQRTQQEDSAVYLCASSLAAGAGELFFGEGSRLTVL.

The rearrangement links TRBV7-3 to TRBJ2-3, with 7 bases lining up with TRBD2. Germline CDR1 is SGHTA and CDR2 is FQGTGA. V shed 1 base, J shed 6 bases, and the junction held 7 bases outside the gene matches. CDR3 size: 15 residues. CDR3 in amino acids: CASSLMGREPDTQYF. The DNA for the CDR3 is TGTGCCAGCAGCTTAATGGGGCGGGAGCCGGATACGCAGTATTTT.

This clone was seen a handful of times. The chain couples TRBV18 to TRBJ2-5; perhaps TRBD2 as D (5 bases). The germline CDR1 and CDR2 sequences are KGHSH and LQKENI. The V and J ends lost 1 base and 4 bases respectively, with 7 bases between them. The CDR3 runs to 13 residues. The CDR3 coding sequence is TGTGCCAGCTCACCACGTGGAGGAGAGACCCAGTACTTC. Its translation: CASSPRGGETQYF. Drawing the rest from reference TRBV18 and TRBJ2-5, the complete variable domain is NAGVMQNPRHLVRRRGQEARLRCSPMKGHSHVYWYRQLPEEGLKFMVYLQKENIIDESGMPKERFSAEFPKEGPSILRIQQVVRGDSAAYFCASSPRGGETQYFGPGTRLLVL.

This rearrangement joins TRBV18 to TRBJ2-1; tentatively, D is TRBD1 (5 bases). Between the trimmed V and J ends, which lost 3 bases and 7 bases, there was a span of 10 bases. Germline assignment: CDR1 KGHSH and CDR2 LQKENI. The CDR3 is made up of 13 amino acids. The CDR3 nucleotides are TGTGCCAGCTCACCCGTTAGGGGTAATGAGCAGTTCTTC. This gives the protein CASSPVRGNEQFF.

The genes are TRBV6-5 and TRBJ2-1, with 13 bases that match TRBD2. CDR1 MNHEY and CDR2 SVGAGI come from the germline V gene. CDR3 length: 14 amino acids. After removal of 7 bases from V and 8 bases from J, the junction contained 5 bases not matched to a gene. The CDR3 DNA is TGTGCCAGCACTCGGACTAGCGGGAGCGATGAGCAGTTCTTC. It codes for CASTRTSGSDEQFF.

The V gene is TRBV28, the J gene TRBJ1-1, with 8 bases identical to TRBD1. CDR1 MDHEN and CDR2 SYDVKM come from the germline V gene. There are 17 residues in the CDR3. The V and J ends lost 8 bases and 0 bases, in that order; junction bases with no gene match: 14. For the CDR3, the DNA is TGTGCCAGCCTACCCTGGACAGGGAGTTCGATGAACACTGAAGCTTTCTTT. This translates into CASLPWTGSSMNTEAFF.

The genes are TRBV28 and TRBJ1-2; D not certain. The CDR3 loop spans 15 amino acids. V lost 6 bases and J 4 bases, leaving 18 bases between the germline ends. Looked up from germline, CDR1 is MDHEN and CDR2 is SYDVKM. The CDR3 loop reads CASRLNRWTFYGYTF. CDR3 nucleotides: TGTGCCAGCAGACTCAACCGTTGGACTTTCTATGGCTACACCTTC.

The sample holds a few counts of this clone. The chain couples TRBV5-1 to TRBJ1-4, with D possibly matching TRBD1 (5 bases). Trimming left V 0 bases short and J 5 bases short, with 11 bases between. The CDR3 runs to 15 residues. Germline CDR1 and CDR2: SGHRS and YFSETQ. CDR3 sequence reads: CASSLAVPGNEKLFF. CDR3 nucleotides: TGCGCCAGCAGCTTGGCCGTGCCAGGGAATGAAAAACTGTTTTTT.

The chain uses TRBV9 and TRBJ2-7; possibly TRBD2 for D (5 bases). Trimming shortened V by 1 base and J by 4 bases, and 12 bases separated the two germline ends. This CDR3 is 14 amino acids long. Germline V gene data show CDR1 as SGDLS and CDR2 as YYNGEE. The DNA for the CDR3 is TGTGCCAGCAGCGTATATGAGGGTGGTTACGAGCAGTACTTC. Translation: CASSVYEGGYEQYF.